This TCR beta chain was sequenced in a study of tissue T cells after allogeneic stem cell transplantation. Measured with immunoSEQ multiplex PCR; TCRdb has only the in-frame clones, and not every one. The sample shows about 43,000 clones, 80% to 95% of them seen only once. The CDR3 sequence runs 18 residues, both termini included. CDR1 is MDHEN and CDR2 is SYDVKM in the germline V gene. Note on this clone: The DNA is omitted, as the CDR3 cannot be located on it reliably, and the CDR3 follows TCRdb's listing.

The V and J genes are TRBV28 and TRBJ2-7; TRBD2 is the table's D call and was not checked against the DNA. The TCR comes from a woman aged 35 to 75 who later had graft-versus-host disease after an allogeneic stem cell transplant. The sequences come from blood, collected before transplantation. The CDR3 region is CASSSSGLAGVLRYEQYF.